This record concerns one TCR beta chain sequence. As yet, its antigen is unknown. The ends were cut back, 0 bases at V and 7 bases at J, with 9 bases in the middle. From germline, CDR1 is SGHDN and CDR2 FVKESK. The CDR3 length is 13 residues. This specimen belongs to a study of CD8+ T cells in alopecia areata. Stated treatment: oral pan-JAK inhibitor, 5-10 mg twice daily. The sequencing template was cDNA reverse transcribed from extracted RNA. Data came from immunoSEQ multiplex PCR; TCRdb stores just in-frame clones and leaves some out. The top ten hold more than 1.5% of the sample, which has 250,000 to 300,000 clones, 55% to 70% seen once. Notes on the study in general: Scalp and blood retained many expanded lesional clones during tofacitinib.

The chain has TRBV14 and TRBJ2-5; no firm D call. Here the sequenced sample was CD4+ T cells sorted from blood, taken at week 24, from a patient treated with tofacitinib. This sequence was found in a human donor with alopecia areata. In DNA form, the CDR3 reads TGTGCCAGCAGCCAAGATTGGTGGGGGACCCAGTACTTC. Protein product: CASSQDWWGTQYF.